This T cell receptor (beta chain) was captured by sequencing in a study of T cells in localized non-small cell lung cancer (dated by TCRdb to 2018 to 2021). Regarding the complete study: T cell repertoires of about 240 early-stage NSCLC patients were analyzed, with tumors being compared against uninvolved tumor-adjacent lungs. A mean age of approximately 66 years was recorded for the NSCLC patients, of whom under 150 were male and about a hundred were female. All 240 or so NSCLC patients in the cohort were treatment-naive and had localized lung tumors that were resected.

At diagnosis, peripheral blood, uninvolved tumor-adjacent lung and tumor were collected and were preserved as a mix of fresh-frozen and FFPE material. For TCR repertoire profiling, blood samples were analyzed as peripheral blood mononuclear cells. What the study reported, not specific to this receptor: Longer overall survival was associated with higher blood T cell density, whereas shorter survival was associated with higher adjacent-lung clonality. A median of around 60 of the top 100 tumor clones turned up in the paired uninvolved adjacent lung, and some 28 of those clones also ranked among the top 100 of that same adjacent lung. Since the design was exploratory, TCR variables were selected using unadjusted p-values with no false-discovery rate correction. Uninvolved tumor-adjacent lung showed the highest T cell clonality, higher than tumor, which suggests more focused antigenic responses in the uninvolved tumor-adjacent lung. Because multi-region tumor sequencing was not done, intratumor heterogeneity could not be ruled out.

The immunoSEQ Assay was used to sequence TCR beta CDR3 regions from DNA. Per the original workflow: To compute T cell density, TCR beta template counts were normalized to usable DNA, which was estimated by amplifying housekeeping genes. Using the preseqR package, richness was estimated by extrapolating to 120,000 templates for tissue samples and 400,000 templates for PBMC samples. Clonality was taken to be one minus Pielou's evenness. Differential abundance testing on productive amino-acid clonotypes, with a minimum total count of 5 and an alpha of 0.1, was used to identify tissue-enriched TCRs. The Jaccard Index and the Morisita Overlap Index were used to quantify repertoire overlap between compartments. TCR beta CDR3s were clustered by GLIPH together with public tetramer-defined viral CDR3s, and at least three viral sequences plus V-gene enrichment were required for viral motifs. Not all clones reach the TCRdb copy of this immuneACCESS table, which keeps in-frame sequences only. Checked studies attribute under half of the gap to unresolved V genes and leave the rest unexplained. V and J calls and clone size are given by that table; D and trimming were obtained from the DNA. This sample holds 75,000 to 95,000 clones; approximately 90% were observed only once. Around 14% of the sample is held by the ten biggest clonotypes.

In the case of this clone: The antigen this receptor binds is unknown. Base quality data are lacking; no much larger clone is found one base away.

The CDR3 covers 13 residues, taking in both the cysteine and the phenylalanine. Only CDR3 DNA remains: 39 bases, in frame from the first base. CDR1 and CDR2 (SGHRS, YFSETQ) derive from the germline V gene. From V the trimming removes 3 bases and from J it removes 4 bases, while the gene matches leave 3 bases of the junction unaccounted for. The starting material was peripheral blood, obtained before any cancer treatment. This receptor was obtained from a man aged 40-75 years with stage I squamous cell lung carcinoma. This chain is built from TRBV5-1 and TRBJ2-7; TRBD1 agrees with 8 junctional bases. Here is the DNA: TGCGCCAGCAGCTGGACAGGGAGTTACGAGCAGTACTTC. Its amino acids are CASSWTGSYEQYF.